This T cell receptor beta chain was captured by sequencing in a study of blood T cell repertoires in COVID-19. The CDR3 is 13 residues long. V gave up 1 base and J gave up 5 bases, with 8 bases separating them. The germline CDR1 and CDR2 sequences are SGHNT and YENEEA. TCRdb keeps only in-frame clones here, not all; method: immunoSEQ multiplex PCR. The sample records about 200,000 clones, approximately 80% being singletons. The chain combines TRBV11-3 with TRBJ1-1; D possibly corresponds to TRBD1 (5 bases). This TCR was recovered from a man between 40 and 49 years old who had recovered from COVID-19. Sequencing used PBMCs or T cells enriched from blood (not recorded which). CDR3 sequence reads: CASSLGRGTEAFF. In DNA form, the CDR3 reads TGTGCCAGCAGCTTAGGGAGGGGAACTGAAGCTTTCTTT.